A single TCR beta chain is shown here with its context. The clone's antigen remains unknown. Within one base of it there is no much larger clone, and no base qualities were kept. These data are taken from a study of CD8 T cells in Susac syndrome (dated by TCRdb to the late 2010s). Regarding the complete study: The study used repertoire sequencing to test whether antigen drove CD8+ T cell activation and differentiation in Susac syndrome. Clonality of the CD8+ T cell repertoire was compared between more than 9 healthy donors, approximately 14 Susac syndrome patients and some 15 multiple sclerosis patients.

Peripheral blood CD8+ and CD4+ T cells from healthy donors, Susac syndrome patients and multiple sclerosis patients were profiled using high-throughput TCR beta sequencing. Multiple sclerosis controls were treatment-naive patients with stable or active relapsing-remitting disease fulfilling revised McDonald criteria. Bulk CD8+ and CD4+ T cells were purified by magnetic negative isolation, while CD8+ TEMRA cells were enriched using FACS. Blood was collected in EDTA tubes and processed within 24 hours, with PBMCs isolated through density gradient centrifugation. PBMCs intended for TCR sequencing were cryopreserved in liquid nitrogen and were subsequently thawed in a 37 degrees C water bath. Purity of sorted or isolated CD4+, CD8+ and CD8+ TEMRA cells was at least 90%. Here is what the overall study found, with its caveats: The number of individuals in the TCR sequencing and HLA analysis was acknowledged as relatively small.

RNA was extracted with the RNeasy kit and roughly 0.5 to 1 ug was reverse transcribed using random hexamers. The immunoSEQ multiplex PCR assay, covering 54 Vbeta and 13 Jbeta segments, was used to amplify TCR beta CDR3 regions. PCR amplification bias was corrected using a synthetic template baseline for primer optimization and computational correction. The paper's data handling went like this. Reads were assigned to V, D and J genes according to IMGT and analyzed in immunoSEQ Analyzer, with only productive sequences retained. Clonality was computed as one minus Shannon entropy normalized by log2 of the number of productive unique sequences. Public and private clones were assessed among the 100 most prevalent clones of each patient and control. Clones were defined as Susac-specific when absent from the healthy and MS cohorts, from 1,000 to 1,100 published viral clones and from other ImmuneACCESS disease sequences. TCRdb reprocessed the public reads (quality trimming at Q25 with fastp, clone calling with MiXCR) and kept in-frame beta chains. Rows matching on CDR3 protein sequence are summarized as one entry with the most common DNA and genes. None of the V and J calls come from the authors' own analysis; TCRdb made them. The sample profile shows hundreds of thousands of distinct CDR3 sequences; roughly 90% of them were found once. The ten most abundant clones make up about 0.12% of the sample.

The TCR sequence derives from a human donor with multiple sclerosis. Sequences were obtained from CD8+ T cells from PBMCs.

The CDR3 sequence is CSVEYEGNDMNTEAFF. The DNA reads as follows: TGCAGCGTTGAATACGAAGGGAACGACATGAACACTGAAGCTTTCTTT. This chain is built from TRBV29-1 and TRBJ1-1; the D gene is unclear. V loses 2 bases, J loses 0 bases, and the germline ends lie 16 bases apart. Spanning cysteine to phenylalanine, the CDR3 consists of 16 amino acids. The sequence is cut down to CDR3 DNA, 48 bases in frame from base 1. Reading the germline V gene gives CDR1 SQVTM and CDR2 ANQGSEA.